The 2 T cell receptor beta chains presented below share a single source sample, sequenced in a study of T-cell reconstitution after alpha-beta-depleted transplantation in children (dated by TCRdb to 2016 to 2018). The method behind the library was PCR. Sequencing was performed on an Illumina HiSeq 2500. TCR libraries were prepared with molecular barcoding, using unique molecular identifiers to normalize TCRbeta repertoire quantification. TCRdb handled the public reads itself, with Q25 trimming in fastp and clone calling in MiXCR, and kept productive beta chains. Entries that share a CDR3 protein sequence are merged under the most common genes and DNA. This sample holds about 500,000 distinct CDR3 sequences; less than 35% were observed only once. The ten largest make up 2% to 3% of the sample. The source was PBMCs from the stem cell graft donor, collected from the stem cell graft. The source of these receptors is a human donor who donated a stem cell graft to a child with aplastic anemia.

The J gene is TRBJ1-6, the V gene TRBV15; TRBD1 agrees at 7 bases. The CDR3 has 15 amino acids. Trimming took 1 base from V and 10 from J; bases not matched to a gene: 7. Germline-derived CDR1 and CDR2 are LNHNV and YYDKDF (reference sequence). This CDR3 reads CATSRARGGRSPLHF. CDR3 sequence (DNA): TGTGCCACCAGCAGAGCGAGAGGGGGCCGCTCACCCCTCCACTTT.

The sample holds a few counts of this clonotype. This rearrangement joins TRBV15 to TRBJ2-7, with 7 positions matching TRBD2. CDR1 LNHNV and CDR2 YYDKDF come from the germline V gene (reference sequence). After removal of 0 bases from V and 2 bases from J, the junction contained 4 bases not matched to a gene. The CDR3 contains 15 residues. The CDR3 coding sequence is TGTGCCACCAGCAGAGATCGAGGACTAGCCTACGAGCAGTACTTC. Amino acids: CATSRDRGLAYEQYF.